The following is a T cell receptor (beta chain) sequence with its context. MiXCR was run by TCRdb on the 5' RACE reads, yielding one entry per CDR3 protein. The sample lists 85,000 to 100,000 distinct CDR3 sequences, roughly 18% seen once, with roughly 6.2% in the top ten. This CDR3 has 13 amino acids. The V end lost 0 bases, the J end lost 2 bases, and 5 bases lay between the germline ends. CDR1 and CDR2 from the germline V gene are SGDLS and YYNGEE. The sample originates from a study of T cells of healthy individuals. The chain couples TRBV9 to TRBJ1-1, with no clear D. The TCR sequence derives from a human donor in good health. CDR3 in amino acids: CASSVEANTEAFF. The DNA of the CDR3 is TGTGCCAGCAGCGTAGAAGCTAACACTGAAGCTTTCTTT.